One and the same sample provided the 26 T cell receptor beta chains below, sequenced in a study of T cell clonotyping in hematopoietic cell transplantation. Profiled with immunoSEQ multiplex PCR; TCRdb holds only in-frame clones, not every one. The table shows more than 7,000 clones, with roughly 85% occurring only once. The source was PBMCs, collected 180 days after allogeneic stem cell transplant. These receptors originate from a female patient in her 30s who had an allogeneic stem cell transplant, so the T cells may come from the graft donor. Some clones in this sample may be carry-over from other donors' samples.

V usage is TRBV7-9 and J usage is TRBJ1-3; 7 nucleotides align to TRBD1. This CDR3 contains 17 residues. Germline V CDR1 and CDR2: SEHNR, FQNEAQ (reference sequence). With V trimmed by 4 bases and J by 0 bases, 9 bases remained unmatched. The CDR3 region has the DNA TGTGCCAGCAGCTACGGGGAGGGGGCTTCCTCTGGAAACACCATATATTTT. Encoded protein: CASSYGEGASSGNTIYF.

The chain carries TRBV18 and TRBJ1-1; D possibly corresponds to TRBD1 (5 bases). The CDR3 runs to 13 residues. With 3 bases removed from V and 10 bases from J, the gap between germline ends came to 15 bases. Germline CDR1 reads KGHSH; CDR2 reads LQKENI. CDR3 DNA: TGTGCCAGCTCACCGAGGGAGTCCGGGGGAGCTTTCTTT. This codes for CASSPRESGGAFF.

In nucleotides, the CDR3 is TGTGCCAGCAGTGATGTGGTGTCACCCCTCCACTTT. It specifies CASSDVVSPLHF. This rearrangement joins TRBV2 to TRBJ1-6; no reliable D call. V shed 3 bases and J shed 10 bases, with 7 bases lying between them. CDR3 size: 12 residues. In germline, CDR1 is SNHLY, CDR2 FYNNEI.

By proportion, this clone is medium-sized. J is TRBJ1-1 and V is TRBV29-1, with D tentatively TRBD1 (5 bases). This CDR3 contains 11 residues. Trimming took off 3 bases at V and 8 bases at J, with 10 bases between the two ends. Per germline, CDR1 SQVTM and CDR2 ANQGSEA. Here the CDR3 reads CSVERNREAFF. Written as DNA, the CDR3 is TGCAGCGTTGAGAGGAACAGGGAAGCTTTCTTT.

The chain recombines TRBV30 with TRBJ1-1; a weak D match, TRBD1 (6 bases). The germline V gene encodes CDR1 GTSNPN and CDR2 SVGIG (reference sequence). The CDR3 contains 12 residues. The germline V and J ends were trimmed by 0 bases and 12 bases, with 14 bases remaining between them. CDR3 sequence reads: CAWSVRLGTPFF. The CDR3 DNA reads TGTGCCTGGAGTGTAAGGCTTGGGACACCTTTCTTT.

The chain couples TRBV19 to TRBJ1-5; no clear D gene. This CDR3 is 15 amino acids long. Germline CDR1 reads LNHDA; CDR2 reads SQIVND (reference sequence). V was shortened by 7 bases and J by 7 bases, with 20 bases between the two germline ends. The CDR3 loop is CASKAQVPLGQPQHF. CDR3 nucleotides: TGTGCCAGTAAGGCCCAGGTTCCTTTGGGGCAGCCCCAGCATTTT.

The chain has TRBV2 and TRBJ2-5; D is ambiguous. Germline V gives CDR1 SNHLY, CDR2 FYNNEI. This CDR3 spans 13 amino acids. The ends were cut back, 7 bases at V and 2 bases at J, with 11 bases in the middle. The CDR3 coding sequence is TGTGCCAGCACCAAGACCGTTCAAGAGACCCAGTACTTC. Translation: CASTKTVQETQYF. The full variable domain, its missing parts supplied by reference TRBV2 and TRBJ2-5, is EPEVTQTPSHQVTQMGQEVILRCVPISNHLYFYWYRQILGQKVEFLVSFYNNEISEKSEIFDDQFSVERPDGSNFTLKIRSTKLEDSAMYFCASTKTVQETQYFGPGTRLLVL.

The chain joins TRBV9 to TRBJ2-6; D gene ambiguous. V was trimmed by 0 bases and J by 6 bases, leaving 10 bases between them. The CDR3 loop spans 15 amino acids. In germline, CDR1 is SGDLS, CDR2 YYNGEE. This chain's CDR3 is CASSVGGQTANVLTF. The CDR3 DNA reads as TGTGCCAGCAGCGTAGGCGGCCAGACGGCCAACGTCCTGACTTTC.

The V gene is TRBV30, the J gene TRBJ1-1; D not certain. Trimming pared 5 bases from V and 0 bases from J, leaving 4 bases between. Germline V gives CDR1 GTSNPN, CDR2 SVGIG (reference sequence). The CDR3 sequence is 11 residues long. The CDR3 DNA reads as TGTGCCTGGCACATGAACACTGAAGCTTTCTTT. Amino acids: CAWHMNTEAFF.

The chain has TRBV4-3 and TRBJ2-6, with D unclear. The germline V gene encodes CDR1 LGHNA and CDR2 YSLEER. V was cut by 0 bases and J by 0 bases, with 6 bases left in between. This CDR3 has 16 residues. The CDR3 sequence is CASSQEEGSGANVLTF. The CDR3 region has the DNA TGCGCCAGCAGCCAAGAAGAAGGCTCTGGGGCCAACGTCCTGACTTTC.

V and J are TRBV7-2 and TRBJ1-2; unclear D gene. The CDR3 consists of 14 residues. Trimming left V 1 base short and J 0 bases short, with 6 bases between. Germline CDR1 is SGHTA and CDR2 is FQGNSA. CDR3 in amino acids: CASSLGGTNYGYTF. In nucleotides, the CDR3 is TGTGCCAGCAGCTTAGGGGGTACTAACTATGGCTACACCTTC.

The J gene is TRBJ1-2, the V gene TRBV19, with TRBD1 matching over 7 bases. The V segment lost 7 bases and the J segment 7 bases; nucleotides outside the gene matches: 12. CDR3 length equals 14 residues. From germline, CDR1 is LNHDA and CDR2 SQIVND (reference sequence). CDR3 DNA: TGTGCCAGTACCGCGACAGGGTCAGGGGTTGGCTACACCTTC. Translating it yields CASTATGSGVGYTF.

This chain joins TRBV6-1 and TRBJ1-5; maybe TRBD1 (5 bases). Trimming removed 3 bases from V and 7 bases from J, with 19 bases in between. The CDR3 length is 16 residues. Germline CDR1 and CDR2: MNHNS and SASEGT. In DNA form, the CDR3 reads TGTGCCAGCAGTGAGCGGGCAGGGAGTCGTAGACAGCCCCAGCATTTT. It encodes CASSERAGSRRQPQHF.

The chain recombines TRBV4-2 with TRBJ2-1; D unresolved. This CDR3 contains 12 residues. V gave up 1 base and J gave up 13 bases, with 11 bases separating them. Germline assignment: CDR1 LGHNA and CDR2 YNFKEQ. The DNA for the CDR3 is TGTGCCAGCAGCCAAGTTTCAGGTAACCAGTTCTTC. As protein: CASSQVSGNQFF.

The chain employs TRBV6-1 and TRBJ1-5, with D possibly being TRBD1 (5 bases). CDR1 and CDR2 from the germline V gene are MNHNS and SASEGT. The CDR3 sequence is 15 residues long. V gave up 4 bases and J gave up 0 bases, with 10 bases separating them. The CDR3 nucleotides read TGTGCCAGCAGTGGAGGGGCATTTAGCAATCAGCCCCAGCATTTT. This encodes CASSGGAFSNQPQHF.

The sample holds a few counts of this clone. V is TRBV19 and J is TRBJ1-5; 8 bases are shared with TRBD1. This CDR3 contains 14 residues. With V trimmed by 7 bases and J by 4 bases, 6 bases remained unmatched. CDR1 and CDR2 (germline): LNHDA, SQIVND (reference sequence). The CDR3 reads CASTKRQGNQPQHF. DNA for the CDR3: TGTGCCAGTACTAAAAGACAGGGGAATCAGCCCCAGCATTTT.

V gene TRBV11-2 combines with J gene TRBJ2-5, with a weak D call TRBD2 (6 bases). Trimming cost V 5 bases and J 2 bases, with 12 bases left between them. Germline assignment: CDR1 SGHAT and CDR2 FQNNGV. CDR3 length: 14 residues. The CDR3, as DNA: TGTGCCAGCAGCCTACGGGGGATTCAAGAGACCCAGTACTTC. Amino acids: CASSLRGIQETQYF. Supplemented by reference TRBV11-2 and TRBJ2-5, the full variable domain reads EAGVAQSPRYKIIEKRQSVAFWCNPISGHATLYWYQQILGQGPKLLIQFQNNGVVDDSQLPKDRFSAERLKGVDSTLKIQPAKLEDSAVYLCASSLRGIQETQYFGPGTRLLVL.

This clone was counted a few times. Other nucleotide sequences in the sample specify the same CDR3. The chain uses TRBV19 and TRBJ2-2, with D tentatively TRBD1 or TRBD2 (5 bases each). The V end was cut by 3 bases, the J end by 3 bases, with 11 bases between. Germline V gives CDR1 LNHDA, CDR2 SQIVND (reference sequence). This CDR3 region has 15 residues. CDR3 DNA sequence: TGTGCCAGTAGTATTAGGGGAGAAGACACCGGGGAGCTGTTTTTT. Translation: CASSIRGEDTGELFF.

This clone is categorized as medium-sized. The chain joins TRBV5-1 to TRBJ1-2; 9 bases agree with TRBD1. This CDR3 comprises 13 residues. CDR1 is SGHRS, CDR2 YFSETQ, per germline. The V segment lost 2 bases and the J segment 7 bases; nucleotides outside the gene matches: 3. DNA of the CDR3: TGCGCCAGCAGCTTAACAGGGGGCCGTGGCTACACCTTC. The encoded protein is CASSLTGGRGYTF.

J is TRBJ1-2 and V is TRBV6-6, with TRBD1 matching over 7 bases. V dropped 6 bases and J dropped 4; count of bases not matched to a gene: 5. The CDR3 consists of 13 residues. Per the germline V gene, CDR1 is MNHNY and CDR2 is SVGAGI (reference sequence). CDR3 coding DNA: TGTGCCAGCAGAAGTGACAGGGTCTATGGCTACACCTTC. This gives the protein CASRSDRVYGYTF.

This clone appeared a single time. V is TRBV10-2 and J is TRBJ1-1, with D possibly TRBD1 on 5 matching bases. Germline V gene sequence: CDR1 WSHSY, CDR2 SAAADI. V lost 0 bases and J 3 bases, leaving 8 bases between the germline ends. This CDR3 is 14 amino acids long. The DNA of the CDR3 is TGCGCCAGCAGTGAGTCGCAGGGAGACACTGAAGCTTTCTTT. The encoded protein is CASSESQGDTEAFF.

The chain carries TRBV19 and TRBJ2-7; D possibly corresponds to TRBD2 (5 bases). This CDR3 comprises 14 residues. Trimming removed 6 bases at V and 3 bases at J, with 15 bases between. CDR1 is LNHDA and CDR2 is SQIVND in the germline V gene (reference sequence). The CDR3 protein is CASSSSGINYEQYF. For the CDR3, the DNA is TGTGCCAGTAGCAGTTCCGGGATTAACTACGAGCAGTACTTC.

J is TRBJ2-1 and V is TRBV19, with a possible D match to TRBD1 (5 bases). CDR1 is LNHDA, CDR2 SQIVND, per germline (reference sequence). Trimming left V 5 bases short and J 5 bases short, with 16 bases between. CDR3 length equals 15 residues. This chain's CDR3 is CASSATGTKNNEQFF. The CDR3 DNA reads TGTGCCAGTAGTGCTACAGGAACGAAAAACAATGAGCAGTTCTTC.

This chain connects TRBV2 to TRBJ1-2; the match to TRBD1 covers 9 bases. V dropped 11 bases and J dropped 8; count of bases not matched to a gene: 9. The V gene's germline CDR1 is SNHLY and CDR2 FYNNEI. The CDR3 covers 12 residues. CDR3 nucleotide sequence: TGTGCCGGGGTGGACAGGGGATACGGCTACACCTTC. It codes for CAGVDRGYGYTF.

The J gene is TRBJ2-3, the V gene TRBV9, with D possibly TRBD2 on 5 matching bases. Trimming removed 0 bases from V and 4 bases from J, with 12 bases in between. Germline V CDR1 and CDR2: SGDLS, YYNGEE. The CDR3 length is 15 residues. DNA of the CDR3: TGTGCCAGCAGCGTAGATCTAGCCACCGCAGATACGCAGTATTTT. Translating gives CASSVDLATADTQYF.

The gene calls are TRBV18 and TRBJ1-1, with TRBD1 matching 7 bases. V shed 2 bases and J 1 base; nucleotides not matched to a gene: 7. CDR3 length: 16 amino acids. Per the germline V gene, CDR1 is KGHSH and CDR2 is LQKENI. As DNA, the CDR3 is TGTGCCAGCTCACCAAGGGGACAGCTGGGGAACACTGAAGCTTTCTTT. Protein sequence: CASSPRGQLGNTEAFF.